This T cell receptor beta chain was sequenced during a study of blood T cells in healthy people across ages. Regarding the study as a whole: Diversity figures derived from one million T cells were judged to underestimate the true value. Greater diversity and more naive CD4+ cells were seen in long-lived donors than in aged donors.

Germline V gene sequence: CDR1 SGDLS, CDR2 YYNGEE. Trimming cost V 2 bases and J 5 bases; bases outside gene matches: 3. The CDR3 totals 14 residues. The authors ran a second PCR of about 6 to 11 cycles using a sample-barcoded 5' primer and a J-beta primer mix. A template-switch adaptor containing 12 random nucleotides labeled each cDNA molecule. TCRdb itself ran the 5' RACE reads through MiXCR, one entry per CDR3 protein. The data contain over 1,300,000 distinct CDR3 sequences, approximately 59% of them singletons. This clonotype has a handful of counts. Its cognate antigen is unknown. The sequenced sample consisted of blood. The chain combines TRBV9 with TRBJ2-1, with 8 bases aligning to TRBD2. This TCR was sampled from a man aged 18 to 29 in good health. The CDR3 DNA reads as TGTGCCAGCAGCGTGCTAGCGGGTCACAATGAGCAGTTCTTC. Protein product: CASSVLAGHNEQFF.